This T cell receptor beta chain is drawn from a study of beta chain features in type 1 diabetes. All of the isolated RNA was reverse transcribed, so expressed TCRB transcripts were sequenced. Sequenced by immunoSEQ multiplex PCR; TCRdb stores in-frame clones only, minus some. The sample yields 300,000 to 400,000 clones, roughly 13% seen once. Looked up from germline, CDR1 is SGHDT and CDR2 is YYEEEE. The CDR3 is made up of 14 amino acids. V trimming: 4 bases; J trimming: 3 bases; junction bases outside the gene matches: 2. The sequence came from a man aged 18 to 30 in good health. The source material was naive CD4+ T cells from blood. The chain combines TRBV5-6 with TRBJ2-3, with 10 positions matching TRBD1. In DNA form, the CDR3 reads TGTGCCAGCAGCCGGGACAGGGGTACAGATACGCAGTATTTT. This gives the protein CASSRDRGTDTQYF. Full variable domain (outside the CDR3, taken from reference TRBV5-6 and TRBJ2-3): DAGVTQSPTHLIKTRGQQVTLRCSPKSGHDTVSWYQQALGQGPQFIFQYYEEEERQRGNFPDRFSGHQFPNYSSELNVNALLLGDSALYLCASSRDRGTDTQYFGPGTRLTVL.